The present T cell receptor beta chain was sequenced within a study of regulatory T cells in long-lasting Graves disease. The time point is: persistent/refractory GD, antithyroid drugs over 5 years with positive TRAb. Scientists built the TCR library using RNA that was extracted from PBMCs. Trimming left V 5 bases short and J 5 bases short, with 7 bases between. The CDR3 has 12 amino acids. Germline V gene data show CDR1 as SGHAT and CDR2 as FQNNGV. Arm-PCR with iRepertoire HTBI primers amplified the CDR3 regions for these TCR beta libraries. TCRdb reprocessed the multiplex PCR reads via MiXCR and lists one record per CDR3 protein. Among under 450,000 distinct CDR3 sequences listed, 23% were seen once.

The chain is built from TRBV11-2 and TRBJ2-1; D unresolved. Here the sequenced sample was peripheral blood mononuclear cells (PBMCs), taken when the disease was refractory, from a patient treated with antithyroid drugs. The receptor comes from a woman aged 40 to 55 with Graves disease. CDR3 coding DNA: TGTGCCAGCAGCCCCCAACACAATGAGCAGTTCTTC. Amino acid sequence: CASSPQHNEQFF.